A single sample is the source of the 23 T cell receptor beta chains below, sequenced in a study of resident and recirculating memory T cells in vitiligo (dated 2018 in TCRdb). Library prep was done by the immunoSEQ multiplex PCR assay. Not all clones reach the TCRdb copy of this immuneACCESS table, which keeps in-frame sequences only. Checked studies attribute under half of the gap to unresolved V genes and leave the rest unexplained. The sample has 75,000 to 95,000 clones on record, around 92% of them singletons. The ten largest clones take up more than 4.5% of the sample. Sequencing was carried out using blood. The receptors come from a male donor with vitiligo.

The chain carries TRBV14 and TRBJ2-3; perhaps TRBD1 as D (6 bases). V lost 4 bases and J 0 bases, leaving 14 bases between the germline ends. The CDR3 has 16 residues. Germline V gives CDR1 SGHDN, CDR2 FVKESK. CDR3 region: CASSPRQALSTDTQYF. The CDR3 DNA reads TGTGCCAGCAGCCCACGACAGGCCCTCAGCACAGATACGCAGTATTTT.

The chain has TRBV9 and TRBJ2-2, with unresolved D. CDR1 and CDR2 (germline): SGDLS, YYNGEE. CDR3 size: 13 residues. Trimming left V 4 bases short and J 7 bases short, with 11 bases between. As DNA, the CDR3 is TGTGCCAGCAGCCCCCCGAGGAGCGGGGAGCTGTTTTTT. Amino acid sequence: CASSPPRSGELFF.

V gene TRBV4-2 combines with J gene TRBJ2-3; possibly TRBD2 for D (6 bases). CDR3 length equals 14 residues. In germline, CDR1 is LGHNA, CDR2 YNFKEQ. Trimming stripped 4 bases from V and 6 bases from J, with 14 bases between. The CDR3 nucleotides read TGTGCCAGCAGCCCCGGGGGAGTTCGGGATACGCAGTATTTT. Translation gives CASSPGGVRDTQYF.

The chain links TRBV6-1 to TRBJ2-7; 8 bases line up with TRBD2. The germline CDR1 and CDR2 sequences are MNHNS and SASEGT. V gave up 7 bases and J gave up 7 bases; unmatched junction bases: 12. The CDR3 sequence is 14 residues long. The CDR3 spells CASIQRELAWEQYF. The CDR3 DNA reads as TGTGCCAGCATTCAGCGGGAGCTGGCGTGGGAGCAGTACTTC.

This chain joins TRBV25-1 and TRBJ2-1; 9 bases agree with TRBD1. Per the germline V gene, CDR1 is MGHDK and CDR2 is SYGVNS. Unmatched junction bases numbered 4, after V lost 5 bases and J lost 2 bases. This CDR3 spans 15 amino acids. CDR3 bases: TGTGCCAGCAGTCCGGACAGGGGAACCTACAATGAGCAGTTCTTC. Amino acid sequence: CASSPDRGTYNEQFF.

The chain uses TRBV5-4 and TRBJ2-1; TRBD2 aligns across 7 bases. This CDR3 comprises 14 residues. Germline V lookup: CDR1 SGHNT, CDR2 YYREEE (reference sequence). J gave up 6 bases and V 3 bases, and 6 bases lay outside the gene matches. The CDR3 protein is CASSWGGRPNEQFF. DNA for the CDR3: TGTGCCAGCAGCTGGGGAGGGAGGCCCAATGAGCAGTTCTTC. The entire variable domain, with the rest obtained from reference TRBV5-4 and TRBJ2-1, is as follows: ETGVTQSPTHLIKTRGQQVTLRCSSQSGHNTVSWYQQALGQGPQFIFQYYREEENGRGNFPPRFSGLQFPNYSSELNVNALELDDSALYLCASSWGGRPNEQFFGPGTRLTVL.

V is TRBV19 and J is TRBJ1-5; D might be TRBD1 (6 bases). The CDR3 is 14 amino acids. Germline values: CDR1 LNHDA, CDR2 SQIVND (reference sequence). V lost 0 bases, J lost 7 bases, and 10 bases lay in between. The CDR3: CASSIDVRGQPQHF. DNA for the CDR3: TGTGCCAGTAGTATAGATGTCAGGGGACAGCCCCAGCATTTT.

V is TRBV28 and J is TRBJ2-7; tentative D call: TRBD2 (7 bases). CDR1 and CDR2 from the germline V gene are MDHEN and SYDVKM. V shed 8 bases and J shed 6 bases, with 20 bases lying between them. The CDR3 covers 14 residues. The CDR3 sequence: CASSWGGGGSEQYF. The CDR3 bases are TGTGCCAGCTCCTGGGGAGGGGGGGGGAGCGAGCAGTACTTC. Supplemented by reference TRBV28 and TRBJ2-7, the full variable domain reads DVKVTQSSRYLVKRTGEKVFLECVQDMDHENMFWYRQDPGLGLRLIYFSYDVKMKEKGDIPEGYSVSREKKERFSLILESASTNQTSMYLCASSWGGGGSEQYFGPGTRLTVT.

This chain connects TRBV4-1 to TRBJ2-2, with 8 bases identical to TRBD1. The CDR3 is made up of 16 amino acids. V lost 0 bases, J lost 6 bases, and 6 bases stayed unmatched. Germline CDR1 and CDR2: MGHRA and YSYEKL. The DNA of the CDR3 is TGCGCCAGCAGCCAAGATGGACAGGGAACGGCCGGGGAGCTGTTTTTT. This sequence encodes CASSQDGQGTAGELFF.

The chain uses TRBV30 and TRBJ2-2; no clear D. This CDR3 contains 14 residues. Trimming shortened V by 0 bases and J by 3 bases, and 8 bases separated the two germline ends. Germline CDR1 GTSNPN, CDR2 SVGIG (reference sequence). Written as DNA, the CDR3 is TGTGCCTGGAGTGTGCTATCTGACACCGGGGAGCTGTTTTTT. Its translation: CAWSVLSDTGELFF.

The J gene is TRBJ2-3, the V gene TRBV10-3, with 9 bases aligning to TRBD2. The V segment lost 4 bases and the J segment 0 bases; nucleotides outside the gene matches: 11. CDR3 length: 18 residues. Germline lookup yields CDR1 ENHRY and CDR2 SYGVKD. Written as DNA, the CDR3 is TGTGCCATCAGTGGTAGCGGGGGCCTTCCGACCAGCACAGATACGCAGTATTTT. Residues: CAISGSGGLPTSTDTQYF.

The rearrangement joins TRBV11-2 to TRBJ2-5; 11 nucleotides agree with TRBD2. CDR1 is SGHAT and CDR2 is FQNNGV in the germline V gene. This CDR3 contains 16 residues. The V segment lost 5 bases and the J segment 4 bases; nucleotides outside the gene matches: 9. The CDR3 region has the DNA TGTGCCAGCAGCCCCGGGACTAGCGGAGGGGGAGAGACCCAGTACTTC. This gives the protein CASSPGTSGGGETQYF.

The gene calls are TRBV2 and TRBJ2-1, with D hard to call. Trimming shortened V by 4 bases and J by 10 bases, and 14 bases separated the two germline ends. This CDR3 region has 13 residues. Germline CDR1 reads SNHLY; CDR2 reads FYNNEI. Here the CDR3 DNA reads TGTGCCAGCAGTGGACGCCCCTCAGGCGAGCAGTTCTTC. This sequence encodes CASSGRPSGEQFF.

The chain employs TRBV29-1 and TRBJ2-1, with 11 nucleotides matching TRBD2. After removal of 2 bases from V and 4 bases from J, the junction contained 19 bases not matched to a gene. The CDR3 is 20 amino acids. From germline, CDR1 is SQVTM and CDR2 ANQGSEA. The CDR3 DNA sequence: TGCAGCGTTGAAAGTCCCCCGACTAGCGGGAAAATTCCCCAATACAATGAGCAGTTCTTC. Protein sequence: CSVESPPTSGKIPQYNEQFF.

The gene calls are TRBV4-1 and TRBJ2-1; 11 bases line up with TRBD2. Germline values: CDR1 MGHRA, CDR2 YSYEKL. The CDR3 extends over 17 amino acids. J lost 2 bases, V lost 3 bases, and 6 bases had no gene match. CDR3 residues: CASSQGLAGGPYNEQFF. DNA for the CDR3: TGCGCCAGCAGCCAGGGGTTAGCGGGAGGGCCCTACAATGAGCAGTTCTTC.

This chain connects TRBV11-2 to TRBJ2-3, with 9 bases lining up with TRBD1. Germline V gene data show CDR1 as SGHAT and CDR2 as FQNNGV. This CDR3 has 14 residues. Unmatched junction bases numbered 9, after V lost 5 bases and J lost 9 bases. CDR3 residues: CASSHRDRVSTQYF. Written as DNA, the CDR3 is TGTGCCAGCAGCCACCGGGACAGGGTCTCAACGCAGTATTTT.

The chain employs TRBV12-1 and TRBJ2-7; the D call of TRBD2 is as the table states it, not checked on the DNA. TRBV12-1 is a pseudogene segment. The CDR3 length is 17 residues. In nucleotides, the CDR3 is TGTGCCAGCAGCTTTGTAACCCGGCGGGAGAGAACCTACGAGCAGTACTTC. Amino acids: CASSFVTRRERTYEQYF.

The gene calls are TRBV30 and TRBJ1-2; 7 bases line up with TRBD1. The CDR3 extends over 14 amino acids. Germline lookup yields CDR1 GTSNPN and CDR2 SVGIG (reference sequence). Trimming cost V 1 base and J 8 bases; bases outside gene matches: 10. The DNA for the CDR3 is TGTGCCTGGAGTGAGTTTTGGACAGGTTCCGGCTACACCTTC. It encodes CAWSEFWTGSGYTF.

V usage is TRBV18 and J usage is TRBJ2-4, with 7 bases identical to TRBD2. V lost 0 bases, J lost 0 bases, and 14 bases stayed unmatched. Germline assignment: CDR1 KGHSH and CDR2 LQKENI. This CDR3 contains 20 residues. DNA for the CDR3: TGTGCCAGCTCACCACCGGGTCGGCGGGAGTATGTCATAGCCAAAAACATTCAGTACTTC. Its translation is CASSPPGRREYVIAKNIQYF. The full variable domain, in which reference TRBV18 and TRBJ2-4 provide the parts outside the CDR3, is NAGVMQNPRHLVRRRGQEARLRCSPMKGHSHVYWYRQLPEEGLKFMVYLQKENIIDESGMPKERFSAEFPKEGPSILRIQQVVRGDSAAYFCASSPPGRREYVIAKNIQYFGAGTRLSVL.

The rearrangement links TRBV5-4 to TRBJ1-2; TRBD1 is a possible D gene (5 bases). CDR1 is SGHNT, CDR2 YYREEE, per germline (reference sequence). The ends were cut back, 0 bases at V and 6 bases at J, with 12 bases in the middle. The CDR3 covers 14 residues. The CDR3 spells CASSLEAGWDGYTF. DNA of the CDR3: TGTGCCAGCAGCTTGGAAGCAGGGTGGGATGGCTACACCTTC.

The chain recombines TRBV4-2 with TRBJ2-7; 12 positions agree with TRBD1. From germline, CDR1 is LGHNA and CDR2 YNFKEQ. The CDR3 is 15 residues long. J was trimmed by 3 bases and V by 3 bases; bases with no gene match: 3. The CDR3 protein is CASSQGTGGVYEQYF. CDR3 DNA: TGTGCCAGCAGCCAGGGGACAGGGGGCGTCTACGAGCAGTACTTC.

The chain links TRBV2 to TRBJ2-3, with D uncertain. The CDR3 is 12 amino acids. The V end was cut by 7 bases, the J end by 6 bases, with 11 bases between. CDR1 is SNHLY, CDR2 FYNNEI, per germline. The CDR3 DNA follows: TGTGCCAGCATACGCTTGCGGGATACGCAGTATTTT. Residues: CASIRLRDTQYF.

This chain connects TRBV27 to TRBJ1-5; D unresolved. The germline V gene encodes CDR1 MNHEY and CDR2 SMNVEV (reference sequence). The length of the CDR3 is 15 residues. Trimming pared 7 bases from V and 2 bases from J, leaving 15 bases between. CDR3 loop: CASKWTGDGNQPQHF. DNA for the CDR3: TGTGCCAGCAAGTGGACTGGGGATGGCAATCAGCCCCAGCATTTT.